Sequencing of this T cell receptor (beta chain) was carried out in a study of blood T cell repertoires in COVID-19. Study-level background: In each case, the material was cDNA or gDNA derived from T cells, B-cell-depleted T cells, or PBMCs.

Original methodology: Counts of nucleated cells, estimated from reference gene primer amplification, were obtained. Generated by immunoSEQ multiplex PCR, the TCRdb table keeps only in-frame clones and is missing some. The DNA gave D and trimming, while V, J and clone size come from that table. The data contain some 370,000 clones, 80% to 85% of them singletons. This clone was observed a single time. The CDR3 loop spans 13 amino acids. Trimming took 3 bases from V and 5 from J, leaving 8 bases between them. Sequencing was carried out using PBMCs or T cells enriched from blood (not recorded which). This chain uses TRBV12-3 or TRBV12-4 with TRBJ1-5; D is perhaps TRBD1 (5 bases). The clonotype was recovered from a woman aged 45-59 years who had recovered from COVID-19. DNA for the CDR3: TGTGCCAGCAGTTTTAGCAGGGATCAGCCCCAGCATTTT. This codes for CASSFSRDQPQHF.